These 29 T cell receptor beta chains were all obtained from the same sample, sequenced in a study of blood T cell repertoires in COVID-19. The table came from immunoSEQ multiplex PCR; TCRdb's copy has only in-frame clones and leaves some out. The sample has a few hundred thousand clones, 84% seen once. Sequencing was performed on PBMCs or T cells enriched from blood (not recorded which). All receptors derive from a woman between 35 and 50 years old who had recovered from COVID-19.

Notes on this clone: This sample also contains other DNA sequences that code for the same CDR3. J is TRBJ1-2 and V is TRBV18; 9 nucleotides align to TRBD1. The CDR3 has 14 amino acids. V lost 3 bases, J lost 2 bases, and 1 base stayed unmatched. CDR1 is KGHSH and CDR2 is LQKENI in the germline V gene. The CDR3 DNA is TGTGCCAGCTCACCGGGACAGGGAAACTATGGCTACACCTTC. Its protein product is CASSPGQGNYGYTF.

The rearrangement links TRBV5-1 to TRBJ1-2, with a tentative D call TRBD1 (6 bases). Germline lookup yields CDR1 SGHRS and CDR2 YFSETQ. Trimming took off 3 bases at V and 3 bases at J, with 9 bases between the two ends. CDR3 size: 13 residues. The CDR3 protein is CASSSDRDYGYTF. The CDR3 region has the DNA TGCGCCAGCAGCTCGGACAGAGACTATGGCTACACCTTC.

The chain carries TRBV7-9 and TRBJ2-1, with 7 positions matching TRBD2. J was trimmed by 7 bases and V by 5 bases; bases with no gene match: 2. Germline CDR1 and CDR2: SEHNR and FQNEAQ (reference sequence). The CDR3 extends over 12 amino acids. The CDR3 DNA sequence: TGTGCCAGCAGCCTACTAGCGAATGAGCAGTTCTTC. Its protein product is CASSLLANEQFF. Using reference TRBV7-9 and TRBJ2-1 for the parts outside the CDR3, the full variable domain is DTGVSQNPRHKITKRGQNVTFRCDPISEHNRLYWYRQTLGQGPEFLTYFQNEAQLEKSRLLSDRFSAERPKGSFSTLEIQRTEQGDSAMYLCASSLLANEQFFGPGTRLTVL.

The V call is TRBV19, the J call TRBJ1-5; TRBD1 might be the D (6 bases). The V end was cut by 6 bases, the J end by 2 bases, with 11 bases between. Per the germline V gene, CDR1 is LNHDA and CDR2 is SQIVND (reference sequence). The CDR3 is made up of 14 amino acids. The chain's CDR3 is CASRQGDGNQPQHF. In DNA, the CDR3 is TGTGCCAGTAGACAGGGTGACGGCAATCAGCCCCAGCATTTT. Full variable domain (rest looked up from reference TRBV19 and TRBJ1-5): DGGITQSPKYLFRKEGQNVTLSCEQNLNHDAMYWYRQDPGQGLRLIYYSQIVNDFQKGDIAEGYSVSREKKESFPLTVTSAQKNPTAFYLCASRQGDGNQPQHFGDGTRLSIL.

V usage is TRBV24-1 and J usage is TRBJ2-1, with TRBD2 matching over 9 bases. CDR1 and CDR2 (germline): KGHDR, SFDVKD. V gave up 5 bases and J gave up 0 bases; unmatched junction bases: 4. The CDR3 runs 16 residues. The CDR3 DNA reads TGTGCCACCAGTGGACTAGCGGCGAGCTCCTACAATGAGCAGTTCTTC. Its translation is CATSGLAASSYNEQFF.

The chain carries TRBV29-1 and TRBJ1-1, with unresolved D. Trimming stripped 4 bases from V and 6 bases from J, with 15 bases between. There are 13 residues in the CDR3. Germline CDR1 reads SQVTM; CDR2 reads ANQGSEA. The CDR3 DNA follows: TGCAGCGTTGCTGTAAAGAGGGAGGCTGAAGCTTTCTTT. It codes for CSVAVKREAEAFF. The whole variable domain, remainder taken from reference TRBV29-1 and TRBJ1-1, is SAVISQKPSRDICQRGTSLTIQCQVDSQVTMMFWYRQQPGQSLTLIATANQGSEATYESGFVIDKFPISRPNLTFSTLTVSNMSPEDSSIYLCSVAVKREAEAFFGQGTRLTVV.

This chain links TRBV2 with TRBJ2-5; D unclear. Trimming cost V 3 bases and J 7 bases, with 15 bases left between them. The CDR3 length is 14 residues. The V gene's germline CDR1 is SNHLY and CDR2 FYNNEI. The CDR3 loop reads CASSEQTSKRTQYF. The CDR3 DNA is TGTGCCAGCAGTGAGCAGACCTCAAAGCGGACCCAGTACTTC. The full variable domain, in which reference TRBV2 and TRBJ2-5 provide the parts outside the CDR3, is EPEVTQTPSHQVTQMGQEVILRCVPISNHLYFYWYRQILGQKVEFLVSFYNNEISEKSEIFDDQFSVERPDGSNFTLKIRSTKLEDSAMYFCASSEQTSKRTQYFGPGTRLLVL.

The rearrangement uses TRBV3-1 (or the pseudogene TRBV3-2) and TRBJ1-1; D perhaps matches TRBD1 (6 bases). This CDR3 is built from 13 residues. Trimming removed 7 bases at V and 4 bases at J, with 13 bases between. CDR1 is LGHDT, CDR2 YNNKEL, per germline (reference sequence). CDR3 residues: CASTKGGVTEAFF. CDR3 sequence (DNA): TGTGCCAGCACCAAAGGGGGGGTCACTGAAGCTTTCTTT.

This sequence joins TRBV2 and TRBJ1-1; possibly TRBD1 for D (5 bases). CDR1 SNHLY and CDR2 FYNNEI come from the germline V gene. The V gene lost 3 bases and the J gene lost 5 bases, with 13 bases spanning the gap. CDR3 size: 14 residues. The CDR3 bases are TGTGCCAGCAGTGAGTCGGGGGGGAGAACTGAAGCTTTCTTT. Encoded protein: CASSESGGRTEAFF.

The chain carries TRBV27 and TRBJ2-2, with TRBD1 identical over 9 bases. This CDR3 comprises 15 residues. J lost 4 bases, V lost 6 bases, and 6 bases had no gene match. The V gene's germline CDR1 is MNHEY and CDR2 SMNVEV (reference sequence). The CDR3 sequence is CASRHRGRSTGELFF. CDR3 DNA: TGTGCCAGCAGGCACAGGGGGCGCAGCACCGGGGAGCTGTTTTTT.

The genes are TRBV19 and TRBJ2-2; D is undetermined. The CDR3 spans 11 residues. The ends were cut back, 7 bases at V and 6 bases at J, with 6 bases in the middle. Germline V CDR1 and CDR2: LNHDA, SQIVND (reference sequence). The CDR3 region is CASNLAGELFF. The CDR3 coding sequence is TGTGCCAGTAACTTAGCCGGGGAGCTGTTTTTT.

The rearrangement links TRBV24-1 to TRBJ2-1, with 10 nucleotides matching TRBD1. CDR3 length: 14 residues. With V trimmed by 8 bases and J by 4 bases, 4 bases remained unmatched. CDR1 is KGHDR and CDR2 is SFDVKD in the germline V gene. The CDR3 coding sequence is TGTGCCACCATGAGGACAGGGGGGTACAATGAGCAGTTCTTC. It codes for CATMRTGGYNEQFF.

The rearrangement uses TRBV6-5 and TRBJ1-2; possibly TRBD1 for D (5 bases). CDR3 length: 13 residues. The germline CDR1 and CDR2 sequences are MNHEY and SVGAGI. The V end lost 6 bases, the J end lost 8 bases, and 16 bases lay between the germline ends. The CDR3 coding sequence is TGTGCCAGCAGATCGACAGATTCGAGGGGCTACACCTTC. Residues: CASRSTDSRGYTF.

This chain links TRBV15 with TRBJ2-6, with a weak D call TRBD1 (5 bases). This CDR3 region has 16 residues. The V gene's germline CDR1 is LNHNV and CDR2 YYDKDF (reference sequence). The V end was cut by 2 bases, the J end by 4 bases, with 12 bases between. CDR3 region: CATSRLQASGANVLTF. In DNA, the CDR3 is TGTGCCACCAGCAGACTACAGGCGTCCGGGGCCAACGTCCTGACTTTC. Full variable domain (outside the CDR3, taken from reference TRBV15 and TRBJ2-6): DAMVIQNPRYQVTQFGKPVTLSCSQTLNHNVMYWYQQKSSQAPKLLFHYYDKDFNNEADTPDNFQSRRPNTSFCFLDIRSPGLGDTAMYLCATSRLQASGANVLTFGAGSRLTVL.

This CDR3 is CASSVGKDRGRDQPQHF. CDR3 DNA: TGTGCCAGCAGCGTAGGGAAGGACAGGGGGCGTGATCAGCCCCAGCATTTT. The V gene is TRBV9, the J gene TRBJ1-5; 11 bases line up with TRBD1. Germline V gives CDR1 SGDLS, CDR2 YYNGEE. This CDR3 is 17 amino acids long. The V gene end was trimmed by 0 bases and the J gene end by 5 bases; junction bases not matched to a gene: 7. The full variable domain, completed using reference TRBV9 and TRBJ1-5, is DSGVTQTPKHLITATGQRVTLRCSPRSGDLSVYWYQQSLDQGLQFLIQYYNGEERAKGNILERFSAQQFPDLHSELNLSSLELGDSALYFCASSVGKDRGRDQPQHFGDGTRLSIL.

The chain links TRBV11-2 to TRBJ2-1; D perhaps matches TRBD2 (5 bases). Between the trimmed V and J ends, which lost 3 bases and 7 bases, there was a span of 7 bases. The CDR3 loop spans 12 amino acids. Germline V gene data show CDR1 as SGHAT and CDR2 as FQNNGV. DNA of the CDR3: TGTGCCAGCAGCTTTGTAGCGAATGAGCAGTTCTTC. Protein product: CASSFVANEQFF.

The gene calls are TRBV19 and TRBJ2-3; TRBD2 aligns across 12 bases. The CDR3 runs to 15 residues. Germline loops: CDR1 LNHDA, CDR2 SQIVND (reference sequence). V was clipped by 6 bases and J by 4 bases; unmatched bases: 5. For the CDR3, the DNA is TGTGCCAGTAGGATGACTAGCGGGAGCGCAGATACGCAGTATTTT. It specifies CASRMTSGSADTQYF.

The chain recombines TRBV24-1 with TRBJ2-1, with D possibly TRBD1 on 6 matching bases. V was clipped by 3 bases and J by 7 bases, with 12 bases between them. This CDR3 is 14 amino acids long. Per the germline V gene, CDR1 is KGHDR and CDR2 is SFDVKD. The CDR3 DNA follows: TGTGCCACCAGTGATCACGGGACAATGAATGAGCAGTTCTTC. This gives the protein CATSDHGTMNEQFF.

This chain joins TRBV7-2 and TRBJ2-7; D not resolved. Germline CDR1 is SGHTA and CDR2 is FQGNSA. V shed 1 base and J shed 2 bases, with 6 bases lying between them. This CDR3 contains 13 residues. CDR3 coding DNA: TGTGCCAGCAGCTTAGGGGCCACCTACGAGCAGTACTTC. Translating gives CASSLGATYEQYF. Drawing the rest from reference TRBV7-2 and TRBJ2-7, the complete variable domain is GAGVSQSPSNKVTEKGKDVELRCDPISGHTALYWYRQSLGQGLEFLIYFQGNSAPDKSGLPSDRFSAERTGGSVSTLTIQRTQQEDSAVYLCASSLGATYEQYFGPGTRLTVT.

This clone was counted a single time. V and J are TRBV6-1 and TRBJ1-2; tentatively, D is TRBD1 (6 bases). This CDR3 has 15 residues. V was clipped by 3 bases and J by 0 bases, with 11 bases between them. In germline, CDR1 is MNHNS, CDR2 SASEGT. The CDR3: CASSDGTTPNYGYTF. The DNA of the CDR3 is TGTGCCAGCAGTGATGGGACAACGCCTAACTATGGCTACACCTTC.

The rearrangement joins TRBV30 to TRBJ2-5; 10 bases are a match to TRBD2. V shed 4 bases, J shed 5 bases, and the junction held 4 bases outside the gene matches. Germline CDR1 GTSNPN, CDR2 SVGIG (reference sequence). This CDR3 has 13 residues. This CDR3 reads CAWKSSGSETQYF. CDR3 nucleotides: TGTGCCTGGAAATCTAGCGGGAGTGAGACCCAGTACTTC.

This chain links TRBV12-5 with TRBJ2-5; 13 bases line up with TRBD2. With 4 bases clipped from V and 2 bases from J, the junction kept 7 bases outside the gene matches. The CDR3 has 17 amino acids. Germline-derived CDR1 and CDR2 are LGHNT and FRNRAP. CDR3: CASGSGLAGVWQETQYF. The DNA for the CDR3 is TGTGCTAGTGGTTCTGGACTAGCGGGAGTTTGGCAAGAGACCCAGTACTTC.

This rearrangement joins TRBV28 to TRBJ2-2, with 8 bases aligning to TRBD2. The germline V gene has CDR1 MDHEN and CDR2 SYDVKM. The CDR3 loop spans 16 amino acids. The V segment lost 7 bases and the J segment 1 base; nucleotides outside the gene matches: 8. The CDR3 region has the DNA TGTGCCAGCACCCCGGGGGGGGGCGGGAACACCGGGGAGCTGTTTTTT. It translates to CASTPGGGGNTGELFF.

The chain joins TRBV7-2 to TRBJ2-1, with D possibly TRBD1 on 5 matching bases. The V end lost 4 bases, the J end lost 5 bases, and 15 bases lay between the germline ends. Per the germline V gene, CDR1 is SGHTA and CDR2 is FQGNSA. CDR3 length: 15 residues. DNA for the CDR3: TGTGCCAGCAGCTCCCCCCTAGGGGTTCACAATGAGCAGTTCTTC. It specifies CASSSPLGVHNEQFF.

The rearrangement uses TRBV5-1 and TRBJ2-7; TRBD1 matches at 7 bases. Trimming took 4 bases from V and 2 from J; bases not matched to a gene: 18. CDR1 is SGHRS, CDR2 YFSETQ, per germline. The CDR3 loop spans 18 amino acids. CDR3 bases: TGCGCCAGCAGCCCAAATCCATGGTCCCGGGACAGTACCTACGAGCAGTACTTC. Its translation: CASSPNPWSRDSTYEQYF.

The rearrangement uses TRBV28 and TRBJ2-7; the match to TRBD1 covers 10 bases. The V segment lost 8 bases and the J segment 4 bases; nucleotides outside the gene matches: 11. Per germline, CDR1 MDHEN and CDR2 SYDVKM. This CDR3 is built from 15 residues. The CDR3 region has the DNA TGTGCCAGCGCCTTAAGGACAGGGGGGCTATACGAGCAGTACTTC. Residues: CASALRTGGLYEQYF. Supplemented by reference TRBV28 and TRBJ2-7, the full variable domain reads DVKVTQSSRYLVKRTGEKVFLECVQDMDHENMFWYRQDPGLGLRLIYFSYDVKMKEKGDIPEGYSVSREKKERFSLILESASTNQTSMYLCASALRTGGLYEQYFGPGTRLTVT.

The chain employs TRBV19 and TRBJ2-4; tentative D call: TRBD1 (6 bases). Germline V lookup: CDR1 LNHDA, CDR2 SQIVND (reference sequence). The CDR3 contains 18 residues. Trimming removed 6 bases at V and 3 bases at J, with 24 bases between. CDR3 sequence reads: CASRFLGGREFGKNIQYF. The CDR3 region has the DNA TGTGCCAGTAGGTTTTTAGGGGGTAGGGAATTCGGCAAAAACATTCAGTACTTC.

The rearrangement uses TRBV28 and TRBJ2-7; maybe TRBD1 (5 bases). The germline V gene has CDR1 MDHEN and CDR2 SYDVKM. This CDR3 spans 14 amino acids. V was shortened by 5 bases and J by 2 bases, with 13 bases between the two germline ends. The CDR3 region has the DNA TGTGCCAGCAGTCTCAAGGGGTACGCCTACGAGCAGTACTTC. This encodes CASSLKGYAYEQYF.

This clone showed up just once. A much more abundant neighbour one base away suggests this may be a read error. Within the sample, other DNA sequences also encode this same CDR3. This chain connects TRBV5-4 to TRBJ2-1; D not certain. In germline, CDR1 is SGHNT, CDR2 YYREEE (reference sequence). The CDR3 contains 13 residues. V was shortened by 2 bases and J by 4 bases, with 7 bases between the two germline ends. CDR3 amino acids: CASSFTDYNEQFF. The CDR3 DNA follows: TGTGCCAGCAGCTTTACTGATTACAATGAGCAGTTCTTC.